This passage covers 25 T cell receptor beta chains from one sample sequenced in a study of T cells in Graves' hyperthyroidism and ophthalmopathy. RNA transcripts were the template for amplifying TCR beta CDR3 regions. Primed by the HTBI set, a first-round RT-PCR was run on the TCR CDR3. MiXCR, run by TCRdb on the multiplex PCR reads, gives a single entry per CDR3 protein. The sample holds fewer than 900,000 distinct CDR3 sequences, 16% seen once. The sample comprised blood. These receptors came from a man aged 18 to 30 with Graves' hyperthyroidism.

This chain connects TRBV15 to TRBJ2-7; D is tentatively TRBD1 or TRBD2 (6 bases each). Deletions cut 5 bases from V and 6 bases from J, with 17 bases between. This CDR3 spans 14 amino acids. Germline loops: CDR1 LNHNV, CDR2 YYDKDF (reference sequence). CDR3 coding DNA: TGTGCCACCAGCTTACGGACAGCCGGGGGCGAGCAGTACTTC. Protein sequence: CATSLRTAGGEQYF.

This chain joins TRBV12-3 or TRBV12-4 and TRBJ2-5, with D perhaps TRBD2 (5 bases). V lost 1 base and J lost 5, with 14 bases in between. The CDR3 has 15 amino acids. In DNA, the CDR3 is TGTGCCAGCAGTTTAGATGGGAGTTCAATGGAGACCCAGTACTTC. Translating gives CASSLDGSSMETQYF.

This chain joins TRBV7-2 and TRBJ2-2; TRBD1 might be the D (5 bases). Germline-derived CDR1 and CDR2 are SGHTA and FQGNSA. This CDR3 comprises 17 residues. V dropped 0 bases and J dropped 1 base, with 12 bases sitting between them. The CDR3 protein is CASSLALGERNTGELFF. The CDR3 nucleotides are TGTGCCAGCAGCTTAGCGTTAGGGGAACGGAACACCGGGGAGCTGTTTTTT.

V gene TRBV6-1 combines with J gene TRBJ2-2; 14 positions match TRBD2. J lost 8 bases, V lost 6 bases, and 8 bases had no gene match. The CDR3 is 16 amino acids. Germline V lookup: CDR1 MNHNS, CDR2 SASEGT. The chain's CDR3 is CASSDTGLAGVGELFF. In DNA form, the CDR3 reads TGTGCCAGCAGCGACACGGGACTAGCGGGAGTTGGGGAGCTGTTTTTT.

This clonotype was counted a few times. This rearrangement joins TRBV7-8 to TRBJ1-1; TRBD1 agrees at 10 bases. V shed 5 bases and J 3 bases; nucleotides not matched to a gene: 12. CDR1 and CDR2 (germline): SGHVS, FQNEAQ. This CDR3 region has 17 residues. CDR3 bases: TGTGCCAGCAGCCAGAGGCCTCCTGGACAGGGGGACACTGAAGCTTTCTTT. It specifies CASSQRPPGQGDTEAFF.

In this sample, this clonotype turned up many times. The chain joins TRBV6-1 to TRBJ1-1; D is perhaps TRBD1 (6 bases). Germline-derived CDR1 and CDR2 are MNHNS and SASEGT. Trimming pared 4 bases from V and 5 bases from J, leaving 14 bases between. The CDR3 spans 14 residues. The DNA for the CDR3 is TGTGCCAGCAGTGTAACAGGGTCCGGAACTGAAGCTTTCTTT. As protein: CASSVTGSGTEAFF.

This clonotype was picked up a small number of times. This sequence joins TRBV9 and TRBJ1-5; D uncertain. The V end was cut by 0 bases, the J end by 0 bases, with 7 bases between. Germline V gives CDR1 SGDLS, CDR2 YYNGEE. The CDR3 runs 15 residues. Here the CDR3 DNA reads TGTGCCAGCAGCGTAGCTGGGGATAGCAATCAGCCCCAGCATTTT. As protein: CASSVAGDSNQPQHF.

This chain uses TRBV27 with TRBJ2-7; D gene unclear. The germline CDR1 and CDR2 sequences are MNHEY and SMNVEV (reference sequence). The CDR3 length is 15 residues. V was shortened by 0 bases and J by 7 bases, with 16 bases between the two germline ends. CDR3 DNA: TGTGCCAGCAGTTTATCTGCGAATCCCACGTTTGAGCAGTACTTC. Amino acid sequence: CASSLSANPTFEQYF.

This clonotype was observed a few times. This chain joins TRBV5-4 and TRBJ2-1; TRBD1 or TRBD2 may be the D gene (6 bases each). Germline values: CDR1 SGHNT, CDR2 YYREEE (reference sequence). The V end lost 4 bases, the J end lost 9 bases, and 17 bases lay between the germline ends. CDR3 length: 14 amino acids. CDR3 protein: CASSRPGARIEQFF. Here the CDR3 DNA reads TGTGCCAGCAGCAGGCCGGGGGCCCGAATTGAGCAGTTCTTC.

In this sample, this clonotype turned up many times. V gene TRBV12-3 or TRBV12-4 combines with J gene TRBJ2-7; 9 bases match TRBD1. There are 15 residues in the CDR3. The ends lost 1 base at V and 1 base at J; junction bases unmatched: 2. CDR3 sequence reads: CASSLGQGVSYEQYF. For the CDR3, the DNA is TGTGCCAGCAGTTTAGGACAGGGGGTGTCCTACGAGCAGTACTTC.

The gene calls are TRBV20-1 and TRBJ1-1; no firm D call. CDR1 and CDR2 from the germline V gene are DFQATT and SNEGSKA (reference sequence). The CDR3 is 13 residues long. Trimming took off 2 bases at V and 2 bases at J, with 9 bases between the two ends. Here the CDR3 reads CSARRVANTEAFF. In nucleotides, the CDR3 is TGCAGTGCTAGACGGGTCGCTAACACTGAAGCTTTCTTT.

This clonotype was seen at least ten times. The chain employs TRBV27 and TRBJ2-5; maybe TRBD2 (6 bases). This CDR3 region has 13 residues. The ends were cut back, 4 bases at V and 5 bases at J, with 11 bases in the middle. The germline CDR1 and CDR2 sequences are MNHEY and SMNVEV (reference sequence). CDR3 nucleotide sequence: TGTGCCAGCAGTTCCGGGAGCCTTGAGACCCAGTACTTC. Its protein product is CASSSGSLETQYF.

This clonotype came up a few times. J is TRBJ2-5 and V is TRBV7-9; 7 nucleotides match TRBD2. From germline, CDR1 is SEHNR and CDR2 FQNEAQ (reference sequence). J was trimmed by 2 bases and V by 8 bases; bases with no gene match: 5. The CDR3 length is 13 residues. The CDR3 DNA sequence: TGTGCCAGCGGGAGGGGACCGCAAGAGACCCAGTACTTC. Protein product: CASGRGPQETQYF.

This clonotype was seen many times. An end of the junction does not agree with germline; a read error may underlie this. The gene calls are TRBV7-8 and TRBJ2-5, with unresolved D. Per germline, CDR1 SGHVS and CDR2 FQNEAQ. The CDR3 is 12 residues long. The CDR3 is CASSLGSETQYF. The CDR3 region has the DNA TGTGCCAGCAGTTTAGGGTCAGAGACCCAGTACTTC.

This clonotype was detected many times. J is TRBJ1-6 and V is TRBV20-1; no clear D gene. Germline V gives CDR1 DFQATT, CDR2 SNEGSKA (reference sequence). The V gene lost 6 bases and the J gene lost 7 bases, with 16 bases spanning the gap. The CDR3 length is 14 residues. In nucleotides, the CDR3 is TGCAGTGCCCTTGAGGGTGGGCCAAATTCACCCCTCCACTTT. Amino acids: CSALEGGPNSPLHF.

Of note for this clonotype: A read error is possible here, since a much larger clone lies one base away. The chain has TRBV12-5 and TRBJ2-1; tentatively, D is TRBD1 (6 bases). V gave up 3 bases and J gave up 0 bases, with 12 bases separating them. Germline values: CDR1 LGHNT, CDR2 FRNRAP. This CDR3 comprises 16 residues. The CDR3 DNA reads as TGTGCTAGTGGTTTCGGACAGTCCGACTCCTACAATGAGCAGTTCTTC. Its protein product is CASGFGQSDSYNEQFF.

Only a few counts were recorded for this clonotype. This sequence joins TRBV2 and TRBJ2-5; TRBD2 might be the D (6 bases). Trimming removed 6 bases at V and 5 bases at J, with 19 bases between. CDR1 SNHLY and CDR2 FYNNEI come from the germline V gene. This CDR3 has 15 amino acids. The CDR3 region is CASRAEMGGSETQYF. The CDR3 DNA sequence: TGTGCCAGCAGGGCCGAGATGGGGGGTTCGGAGACCCAGTACTTC.

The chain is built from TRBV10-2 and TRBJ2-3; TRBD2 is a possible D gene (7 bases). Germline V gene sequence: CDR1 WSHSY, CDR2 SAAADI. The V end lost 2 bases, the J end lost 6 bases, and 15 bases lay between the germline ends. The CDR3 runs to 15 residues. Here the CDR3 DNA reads TGCGCCAGCAGTGAGCCCCTCGGGGGGCTGGATACGCAGTATTTT. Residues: CASSEPLGGLDTQYF.

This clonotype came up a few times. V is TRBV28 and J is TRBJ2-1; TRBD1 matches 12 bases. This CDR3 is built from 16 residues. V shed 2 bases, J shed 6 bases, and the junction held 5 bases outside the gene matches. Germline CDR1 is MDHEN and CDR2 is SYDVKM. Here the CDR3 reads CASSLLPGQGANEQFF. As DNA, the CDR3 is TGTGCCAGCAGTTTACTACCGGGACAGGGGGCCAATGAGCAGTTCTTC.

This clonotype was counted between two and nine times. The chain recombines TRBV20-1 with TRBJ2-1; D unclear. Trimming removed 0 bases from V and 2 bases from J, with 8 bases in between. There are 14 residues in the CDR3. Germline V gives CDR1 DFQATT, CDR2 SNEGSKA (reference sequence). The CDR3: CSARERGAYNEQFF. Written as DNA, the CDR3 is TGCAGTGCTAGAGAGCGCGGCGCCTACAATGAGCAGTTCTTC.

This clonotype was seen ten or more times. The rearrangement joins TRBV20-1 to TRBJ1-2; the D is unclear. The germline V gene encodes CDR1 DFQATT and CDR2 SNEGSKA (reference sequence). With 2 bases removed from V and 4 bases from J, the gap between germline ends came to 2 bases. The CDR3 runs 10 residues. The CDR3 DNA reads TGCAGTGCTAGACCCTATGGCTACACCTTC. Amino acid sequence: CSARPYGYTF.

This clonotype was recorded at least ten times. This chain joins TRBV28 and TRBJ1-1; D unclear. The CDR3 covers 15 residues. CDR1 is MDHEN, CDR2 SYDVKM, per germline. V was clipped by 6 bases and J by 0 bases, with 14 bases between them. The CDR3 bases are TGTGCCAGCAGAACTCCCGACCGCATGAACACTGAAGCTTTCTTT. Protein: CASRTPDRMNTEAFF.

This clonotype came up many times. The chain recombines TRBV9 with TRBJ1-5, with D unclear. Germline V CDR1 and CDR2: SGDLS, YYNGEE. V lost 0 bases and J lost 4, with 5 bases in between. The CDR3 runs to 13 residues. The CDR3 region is CASSVGLNQPQHF. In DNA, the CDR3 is TGTGCCAGCAGCGTAGGCCTAAATCAGCCCCAGCATTTT.

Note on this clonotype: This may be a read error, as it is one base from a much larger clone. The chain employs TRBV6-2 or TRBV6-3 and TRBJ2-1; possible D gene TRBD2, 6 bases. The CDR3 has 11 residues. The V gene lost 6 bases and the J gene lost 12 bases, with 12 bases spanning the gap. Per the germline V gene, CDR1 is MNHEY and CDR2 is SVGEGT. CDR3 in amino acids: CASRAGTRQFF. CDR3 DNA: TGTGCCAGCAGGGCCGGGACTCGGCAGTTCTTC.

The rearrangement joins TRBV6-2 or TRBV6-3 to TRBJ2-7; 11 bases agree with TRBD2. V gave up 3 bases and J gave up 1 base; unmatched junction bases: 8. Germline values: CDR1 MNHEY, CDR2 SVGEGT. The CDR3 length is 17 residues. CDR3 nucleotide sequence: TGTGCCAGCAGTTATTCTTCTAGCGGGAGGCCGTCCTACGAGCAGTACTTC. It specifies CASSYSSSGRPSYEQYF.